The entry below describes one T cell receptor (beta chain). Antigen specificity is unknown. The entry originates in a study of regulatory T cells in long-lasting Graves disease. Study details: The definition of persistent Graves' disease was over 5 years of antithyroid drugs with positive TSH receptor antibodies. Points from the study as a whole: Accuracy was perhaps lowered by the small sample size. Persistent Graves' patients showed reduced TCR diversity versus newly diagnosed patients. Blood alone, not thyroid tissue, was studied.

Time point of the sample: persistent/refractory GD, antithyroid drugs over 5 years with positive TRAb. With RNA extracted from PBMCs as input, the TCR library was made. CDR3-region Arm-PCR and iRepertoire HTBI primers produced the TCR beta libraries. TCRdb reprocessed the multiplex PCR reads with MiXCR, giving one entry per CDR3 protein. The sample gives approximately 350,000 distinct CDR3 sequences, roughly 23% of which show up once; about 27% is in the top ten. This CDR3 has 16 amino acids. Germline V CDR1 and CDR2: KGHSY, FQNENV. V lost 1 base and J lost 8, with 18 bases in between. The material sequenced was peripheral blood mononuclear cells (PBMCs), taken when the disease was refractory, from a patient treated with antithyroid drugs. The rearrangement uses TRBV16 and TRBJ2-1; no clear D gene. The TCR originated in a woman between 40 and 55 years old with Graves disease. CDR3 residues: CASSQFTAFRTDEQFF. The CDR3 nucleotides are TGTGCCAGCAGCCAATTTACGGCGTTCCGTACCGATGAGCAGTTCTTC.